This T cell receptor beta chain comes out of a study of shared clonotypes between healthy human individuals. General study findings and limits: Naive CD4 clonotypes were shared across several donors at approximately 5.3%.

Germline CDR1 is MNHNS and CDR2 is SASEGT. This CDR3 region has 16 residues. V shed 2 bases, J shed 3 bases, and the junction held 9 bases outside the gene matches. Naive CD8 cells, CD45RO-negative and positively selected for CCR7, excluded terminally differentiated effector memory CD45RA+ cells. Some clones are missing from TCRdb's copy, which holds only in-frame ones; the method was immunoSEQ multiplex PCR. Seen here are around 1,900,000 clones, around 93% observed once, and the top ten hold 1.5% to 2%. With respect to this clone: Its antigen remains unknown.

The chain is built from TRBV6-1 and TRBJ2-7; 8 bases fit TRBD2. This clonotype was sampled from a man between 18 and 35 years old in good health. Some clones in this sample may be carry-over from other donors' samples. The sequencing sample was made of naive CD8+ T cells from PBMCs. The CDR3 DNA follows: TGTGCCAGCAGTGAATATGGAGCGGGAGTCAACTACGAGCAGTACTTC. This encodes CASSEYGAGVNYEQYF.